The T cell receptor (beta chain) under discussion was sequenced for a study of regulatory T cells. A couple of CD3G-deficient patients had more severe autoimmunity; all had some. Study observations and caveats: Regulatory T cells showed the strongest V-J pair restriction and V/J gene skewing among patient repertoires.

The primer mix had 52 TRBV and 13 TRBJ primers. The method was immunoSEQ multiplex PCR; TCRdb's version includes in-frame clones alone and lacks a portion of them. The table lists just over 20,000 clones, approximately 94% of them singletons. With respect to this clone: Its antigen is as yet unknown.

The receptor was derived from a child under 10 years old with CD3G deficiency. Material for sequencing was CD8+ T cells sorted from blood.

CDR3: CASSWGGGGNEQFF. Written as DNA, the CDR3 is TGTGCCAGCAGCTGGGGAGGAGGGGGCAATGAGCAGTTCTTC. V and J are TRBV11-2 and TRBJ2-1; D may be TRBD1 or TRBD2 (6 bases each). The germline CDR1 and CDR2 sequences are SGHAT and FQNNGV. The CDR3 covers 14 residues. The ends were cut back, 4 bases at V and 6 bases at J, with 13 bases in the middle.